This entry lists 32 T cell receptor beta chains sequenced from one sample in a study of T cells in Graves' hyperthyroidism and ophthalmopathy. Template material for amplifying TCR beta CDR3 regions consisted of RNA transcripts. With the HTBI primer set, the TCR CDR3 went through a first round of RT-PCR. TCRdb analysed the multiplex PCR reads with MiXCR anew, one entry per CDR3 protein. Of under 350,000 distinct CDR3 sequences listed, 20% to 25% are singletons. The sequenced sample was blood. These receptors originate from a man aged 35 to 55 with Graves' hyperthyroidism that later progressed to Graves' ophthalmopathy.

This clonotype showed up many times. V gene TRBV11-2 combines with J gene TRBJ2-7, with TRBD2 identical over 11 bases. From germline, CDR1 is SGHAT and CDR2 FQNNGV. This CDR3 has 17 residues. The junction had 10 bases not matched to a gene; V was cut back by 4 bases and J by 2 bases. CDR3 region: CASSYQMTSGITYEQYF. Written as DNA, the CDR3 is TGTGCCAGCAGCTATCAGATGACTAGCGGGATTACCTACGAGCAGTACTTC.

This clonotype was detected a few times. CDR3 region: CASIRTLGATEAFF. The DNA of the CDR3 is TGTGCCAGCATTAGGACGTTGGGGGCCACTGAAGCTTTCTTT. The chain couples TRBV6-5 to TRBJ1-1, with a tentative D call TRBD1 (6 bases). With 7 bases removed from V and 4 bases from J, the gap between germline ends came to 16 bases. CDR3 length equals 14 residues. Germline V lookup: CDR1 MNHEY, CDR2 SVGAGI.

V is TRBV6-1 and J is TRBJ1-5; D unclear. The CDR3 totals 14 residues. V was cut by 8 bases and J by 2 bases, with 13 bases left in between. Per the germline V gene, CDR1 is MNHNS and CDR2 is SASEGT. This CDR3 reads CASGHTHRNQPQHF. In DNA form, the CDR3 reads TGTGCCAGCGGGCACACCCATCGCAATCAGCCCCAGCATTTT.

This clonotype was detected many times. The chain recombines TRBV12-3 or TRBV12-4 with TRBJ1-6; D is uncertain. V was pared by 0 bases and J by 10 bases, with 7 bases between. This CDR3 spans 13 amino acids. CDR3 sequence (DNA): TGTGCCAGCAGTTTAGCGCTTGGGTCACCCCTCCACTTT. It is translated as CASSLALGSPLHF.

CDR3 in DNA: TGTGCCAGCAGCTTAGCGCTAAAGCATTCACCCCTCCACTTT. Translation gives CASSLALKHSPLHF. The chain couples TRBV7-2 to TRBJ1-6, with D uncertain. CDR1 and CDR2 from the germline V gene are SGHTA and FQGNSA. The germline V and J ends were trimmed by 0 bases and 8 bases, with 8 bases remaining between them. The CDR3 runs 14 residues.

The chain joins TRBV6-2 or TRBV6-3 to TRBJ2-7, with 9 nucleotides matching TRBD1. The CDR3 runs 15 residues. Per germline, CDR1 MNHEY and CDR2 SVGEGT. After removal of 6 bases from V and 5 bases from J, the junction contained 11 bases not matched to a gene. The CDR3 reads CASSPGQGWWNEQYF. The CDR3 DNA sequence: TGTGCCAGCAGCCCGGGACAGGGTTGGTGGAACGAGCAGTACTTC.

There are a few counts of this clonotype. The chain has TRBV12-3 or TRBV12-4 and TRBJ1-1; D gene ambiguous. The CDR3 is 15 residues long. V dropped 5 bases and J dropped 0 bases, with 13 bases sitting between them. The CDR3: CASSTPEGMNTEAFF. The CDR3 bases are TGTGCCAGCAGTACGCCAGAAGGGATGAACACTGAAGCTTTCTTT.

This clonotype was counted many times. The J gene is TRBJ1-1, the V gene TRBV12-3 or TRBV12-4, with D maybe TRBD1 (5 bases). V was clipped by 3 bases and J by 0 bases, with 11 bases between them. This CDR3 comprises 15 residues. In DNA, the CDR3 is TGTGCCAGCAGTTTTGACAGCTTCATGAACACTGAAGCTTTCTTT. This translates into CASSFDSFMNTEAFF.

V usage is TRBV6-1 and J usage is TRBJ2-7; 10 positions agree with TRBD1. Germline-derived CDR1 and CDR2 are MNHNS and SASEGT. CDR3 length: 15 amino acids. Trimming cost V 7 bases and J 2 bases; bases outside gene matches: 8. DNA of the CDR3: TGTGCCAGCAAATCCGGGACAGGGGTTCCCTACGAGCAGTACTTC. Amino acid sequence: CASKSGTGVPYEQYF.

At least ten counts were recorded for this clonotype. The chain combines TRBV7-9 with TRBJ2-5, with D possibly TRBD2 on 6 matching bases. The CDR3 runs to 14 residues. The V end lost 4 bases, the J end lost 5 bases, and 14 bases lay between the germline ends. CDR1 is SEHNR and CDR2 is FQNEAQ in the germline V gene (reference sequence). The CDR3 here is CASSSSTRPETQYF. In nucleotides, the CDR3 is TGTGCCAGCAGCTCCTCGACTAGACCGGAGACCCAGTACTTC.

At least ten counts were recorded for this clonotype. This rearrangement joins TRBV20-1 to TRBJ1-5, with TRBD1 matching 8 bases. The CDR3 extends over 14 amino acids. Germline CDR1 reads DFQATT; CDR2 reads SNEGSKA (reference sequence). Trimming took 3 bases from V and 6 from J; bases not matched to a gene: 7. The CDR3 reads CSASMQGAGQPQHF. DNA of the CDR3: TGCAGTGCTAGCATGCAGGGGGCGGGTCAGCCCCAGCATTTT.

This clonotype came up many times. The chain has TRBV4-1 and TRBJ2-6, with D maybe TRBD1 (5 bases). Germline values: CDR1 MGHRA, CDR2 YSYEKL. V was pared by 3 bases and J by 12 bases, with 12 bases between. This CDR3 has 13 residues. The CDR3 is CASSQETVSVLTF. DNA of the CDR3: TGCGCCAGCAGCCAGGAGACAGTCAGCGTCCTGACTTTC.

This clonotype has a count of ten or more. The V gene is TRBV24-1, the J gene TRBJ2-7; either TRBD1 or TRBD2 may supply D (5 bases each). Germline assignment: CDR1 KGHDR and CDR2 SFDVKD. The CDR3 is 13 amino acids. V was cut by 5 bases and J by 6 bases, with 13 bases left in between. As DNA, the CDR3 is TGTGCCACCAGTGCCTCCGGGACCCCCGAGCAGTACTTC. Protein: CATSASGTPEQYF.

This chain joins TRBV6-2 or TRBV6-3 and TRBJ2-7; no clear D gene. This CDR3 spans 18 amino acids. With 4 bases removed from V and 0 bases from J, the gap between germline ends came to 22 bases. Germline loops: CDR1 MNHEY, CDR2 SVGEGT. This CDR3 is CASSSFFQVASVSYEQYF. Here the CDR3 DNA reads TGTGCCAGCAGTTCTTTTTTTCAGGTGGCGTCCGTCTCCTACGAGCAGTACTTC.

This clonotype has ten or more counts. This sequence joins TRBV25-1 and TRBJ2-7; 8 positions match TRBD1. The CDR3 length is 14 residues. Unmatched junction bases numbered 5, after V lost 3 bases and J lost 4 bases. Germline CDR1 is MGHDK and CDR2 is SYGVNS. The CDR3 bases are TGTGCCAGCAGTGACCCCGGACAGGGTTACGAGCAGTACTTC. Its translation is CASSDPGQGYEQYF.

The gene calls are TRBV28 and TRBJ2-7; D is uncertain. CDR3 size: 15 residues. Trimming left V 5 bases short and J 4 bases short, with 18 bases between. Germline values: CDR1 MDHEN, CDR2 SYDVKM. In DNA form, the CDR3 reads TGTGCCAGCAGTACCTCGGCCCCATCTACTTACGAGCAGTACTTC. Its translation is CASSTSAPSTYEQYF.

This clonotype was seen many times. The chain combines TRBV12-3 or TRBV12-4 with TRBJ1-2; 7 nucleotides line up with TRBD1. The CDR3 spans 13 residues. Unmatched junction bases numbered 7, after V lost 5 bases and J lost 7 bases. The CDR3 spells CASSAEGAGGYTF. CDR3 coding DNA: TGTGCCAGCAGTGCCGAGGGGGCGGGTGGCTACACCTTC.

Ten or more counts support this clonotype. V usage is TRBV2 and J usage is TRBJ1-2; TRBD1 agrees at 9 bases. Germline assignment: CDR1 SNHLY and CDR2 FYNNEI. After removal of 1 base from V and 6 bases from J, the junction contained 6 bases not matched to a gene. CDR3 length equals 15 residues. CDR3 nucleotides: TGTGCCAGCAGTGAAGACAGGGGGCGTCTAAATGGCTACACCTTC. This sequence encodes CASSEDRGRLNGYTF.

This clonotype was counted ten times or more. As DNA, the CDR3 is TGTGCCAGCAGCCCGGGGGATTACTATGGCTACACCTTC. Amino acids: CASSPGDYYGYTF. The chain joins TRBV6-1 to TRBJ1-2; D may be TRBD1 (5 bases). Deletions cut 6 bases from V and 3 bases from J, with 11 bases between. Germline V gene lookup returns CDR1 MNHNS and CDR2 SASEGT. The CDR3 loop spans 13 amino acids.

There are many counts of this clonotype. The chain combines TRBV7-2 with TRBJ1-1; D not certain. V lost 4 bases, J lost 1 base, and 7 bases lay in between. The CDR3 totals 13 residues. Germline V gene data show CDR1 as SGHTA and CDR2 as FQGNSA. The CDR3: CASSSSRNTEAFF. The CDR3 DNA is TGTGCCAGCAGCTCCTCCCGGAACACTGAAGCTTTCTTT.

This clonotype was seen at least ten times. This rearrangement joins TRBV11-2 to TRBJ2-5; possibly TRBD2 for D (6 bases). Germline assignment: CDR1 SGHAT and CDR2 FQNNGV. The CDR3 is 17 amino acids. Trimming shortened V by 1 base and J by 5 bases, and 20 bases separated the two germline ends. The CDR3 region has the DNA TGTGCCAGCAGCTTAGGAATTTTGGCGGGAAAGGGGGAGACCCAGTACTTC. Amino acid sequence: CASSLGILAGKGETQYF.

This clonotype was observed many times. The V gene is TRBV5-1, the J gene TRBJ2-7; 7 bases are shared with TRBD2. The CDR3 covers 16 residues. Germline V lookup: CDR1 SGHRS, CDR2 YFSETQ. Unmatched junction bases numbered 16, after V lost 4 bases and J lost 6 bases. CDR3 protein: CASSPTTTSLGVEQYF. The CDR3 coding sequence is TGCGCCAGCAGCCCGACAACGACTAGCCTCGGGGTCGAGCAGTACTTC. Together with reference TRBV5-1 and TRBJ2-7, the CDR3 gives the full variable domain: KAGVTQTPRYLIKTRGQQVTLSCSPISGHRSVSWYQQTPGQGLQFLFEYFSETQRNKGNFPGRFSGRQFSNSRSEMNVSTLELGDSALYLCASSPTTTSLGVEQYFGPGTRLTVT.

This clonotype was observed many times. J is TRBJ1-2 and V is TRBV7-3; no clear D. The length of the CDR3 is 13 residues. Trimming stripped 1 base from V and 9 bases from J, with 12 bases between. Germline values: CDR1 SGHTA, CDR2 FQGTGA. The CDR3: CASSLSPSMSYTF. CDR3 DNA: TGTGCCAGCAGCTTAAGCCCCTCTATGAGCTACACCTTC.

This sequence joins TRBV7-2 and TRBJ1-3; 8 positions match TRBD1. V gave up 7 bases and J gave up 2 bases; unmatched junction bases: 7. This CDR3 contains 15 residues. The V gene's germline CDR1 is SGHTA and CDR2 FQGNSA. CDR3 coding DNA: TGTGCCAGCAACGGACAGGGAGGCCCTGGAAACACCATATATTTT. This gives the protein CASNGQGGPGNTIYF. Complete variable domain (other parts from reference TRBV7-2 and TRBJ1-3): GAGVSQSPSNKVTEKGKDVELRCDPISGHTALYWYRQSLGQGLEFLIYFQGNSAPDKSGLPSDRFSAERTGGSVSTLTIQRTQQEDSAVYLCASNGQGGPGNTIYFGEGSWLTVV.

This clonotype has at least ten counts. The chain couples TRBV3-1 to TRBJ2-7; 7 bases match TRBD2. J was trimmed by 6 bases and V by 4 bases; bases with no gene match: 15. This CDR3 spans 16 amino acids. CDR1 is LGHDT and CDR2 is YNNKEL in the germline V gene (reference sequence). CDR3: CASSPTFSGRAFEQYF. The CDR3 nucleotides are TGTGCCAGCAGCCCGACCTTTAGTGGGAGGGCCTTCGAGCAGTACTTC.

Only a few counts were recorded for this clonotype. This sequence joins TRBV27 and TRBJ1-2, with 9 positions matching TRBD1. With 6 bases clipped from V and 4 bases from J, the junction kept 21 bases outside the gene matches. CDR3 length: 19 amino acids. Germline V CDR1 and CDR2: MNHEY, SMNVEV (reference sequence). CDR3 sequence reads: CASRGGPRDRETITYGYTF. CDR3 nucleotides: TGTGCCAGCAGGGGGGGTCCCCGGGACAGGGAAACCATTACCTATGGCTACACCTTC.

The gene calls are TRBV6-5 and TRBJ1-1; D is possibly TRBD1 (6 bases). The germline CDR1 and CDR2 sequences are MNHEY and SVGAGI. V was pared by 2 bases and J by 6 bases, with 13 bases between. The CDR3 sequence is 14 residues long. The chain's CDR3 is CASSYASGVAEAFF. CDR3 sequence (DNA): TGTGCCAGCAGTTACGCCTCAGGGGTGGCTGAAGCTTTCTTT.

This clonotype has only one observation. This rearrangement joins TRBV6-1 to TRBJ1-1, with a tentative D call TRBD1 (6 bases). This CDR3 spans 14 amino acids. Germline V CDR1 and CDR2: MNHNS, SASEGT. With 6 bases removed from V and 0 bases from J, the gap between germline ends came to 11 bases. The CDR3 nucleotides are TGTGCCAGCAGGAATCAGGGGTTGAACACTGAAGCTTTCTTT. It is translated as CASRNQGLNTEAFF.

The table lists this clonotype with many counts. The genes are TRBV12-3 or TRBV12-4 and TRBJ2-7; D remains unclear. The V end lost 4 bases, the J end lost 5 bases, and 12 bases lay between the germline ends. The CDR3 contains 13 residues. Written as DNA, the CDR3 is TGTGCCAGCAGTTCAGGACGTGCGGACGAGCAGTACTTC. Protein: CASSSGRADEQYF.

This clonotype has at least ten counts. This chain connects TRBV5-1 to TRBJ1-1; D is ambiguous. The ends were cut back, 2 bases at V and 1 base at J, with 24 bases in the middle. CDR3 length: 19 amino acids. Germline V gene data show CDR1 as SGHRS and CDR2 as YFSETQ. CDR3 bases: TGCGCCAGCAGCTTAGAGTTTACAACCCTCGGCCCGAAGAACACTGAAGCTTTCTTT. Amino acid sequence: CASSLEFTTLGPKNTEAFF.

This clonotype appeared many times. The chain links TRBV20-1 to TRBJ1-5, with D tentatively TRBD1 (6 bases). CDR1 and CDR2 (germline): DFQATT, SNEGSKA (reference sequence). The V end was cut by 3 bases, the J end by 6 bases, with 12 bases between. This CDR3 has 13 residues. CDR3: CSASPGDVQPQHF. The CDR3 DNA is TGCAGTGCTAGCCCAGGGGATGTTCAGCCCCAGCATTTT.

At least ten counts were recorded for this clonotype. The chain carries TRBV19 and TRBJ2-3; no clear D. Deletions cut 2 bases from V and 5 bases from J, with 5 bases between. Germline CDR1 reads LNHDA; CDR2 reads SQIVND (reference sequence). The CDR3 sequence is 12 residues long. The CDR3 DNA follows: TGTGCCAGTAGTATAACCAGAGATACGCAGTATTTT. It translates to CASSITRDTQYF. Based on the CDR3 plus reference TRBV19 and TRBJ2-3, the full variable domain is DGGITQSPKYLFRKEGQNVTLSCEQNLNHDAMYWYRQDPGQGLRLIYYSQIVNDFQKGDIAEGYSVSREKKESFPLTVTSAQKNPTAFYLCASSITRDTQYFGPGTRLTVL.